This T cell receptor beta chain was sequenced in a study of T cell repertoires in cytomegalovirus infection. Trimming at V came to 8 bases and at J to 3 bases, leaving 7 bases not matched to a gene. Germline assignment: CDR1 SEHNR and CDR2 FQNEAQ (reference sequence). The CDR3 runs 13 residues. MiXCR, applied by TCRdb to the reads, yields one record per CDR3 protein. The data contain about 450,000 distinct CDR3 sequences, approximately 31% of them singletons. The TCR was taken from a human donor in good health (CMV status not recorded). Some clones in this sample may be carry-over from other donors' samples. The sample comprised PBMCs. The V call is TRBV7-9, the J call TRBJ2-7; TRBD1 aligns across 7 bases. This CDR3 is CASSRQGVYEQYF. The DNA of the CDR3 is TGTGCCAGCTCAAGACAGGGCGTCTACGAGCAGTACTTC.